This entry features one TCR beta chain sequence. Its specificity is not known. This specimen comes from a study of T cell responses to AZD1222 COVID-19 vaccine. Study-wide findings and caveats: Close to half of spike-specific TCRs reportedly recognize unmutated variant regions. Baseline serology detected seropositivity in only a handful of AZD1222 recipients. Repertoire sampling was restricted to post-peak T cell response timepoints.

Germline V gene sequence: CDR1 SEHNR, CDR2 FQNEAQ (reference sequence). The V gene lost 3 bases and the J gene lost 8 bases, with 25 bases spanning the gap. The CDR3 has 18 residues. Profiled with immunoSEQ multiplex PCR; TCRdb holds only in-frame clones, not every one. In the table there are some 130,000 clones, around 93% of which are singletons. Both about-4-week and about-12-week second-dose recipients were combined. The chain is built from TRBV7-9 and TRBJ2-2; D perhaps matches TRBD2 (6 bases). The clonotype originates from an adult who received the AZD1222 COVID-19 vaccine. The source was peripheral blood, collected 28 days after the second AZD1222 dose. CDR3 amino acids: CASSLDTRGGWTPGELFF. DNA of the CDR3: TGTGCCAGCAGCTTGGACACGAGGGGAGGATGGACACCGGGGGAGCTGTTTTTT.